These T cell receptor beta chains were read from a single sample in a study of a mutant IDH1 vaccine in newly diagnosed glioma. Their antigens remain unidentified. Assay used: immunoSEQ multiplex PCR; TCRdb lists only in-frame clones, some missing. The sample carries 45,000 to 50,000 clones, roughly 91% recorded once. Sequencing used PBMCs, obtained from a glioma patient whose treatment included an IDH1 peptide vaccine. The source is a woman in her thirties or forties with glioma. CDR3s include the opening cysteine and the closing phenylalanine or tryptophan. Fields, in order: V gene, clone size, J gene, D gene, CDR3 protein, CDR3 DNA. A D gene is named only where the DNA matches it firmly. The size of a clone is reported for some rows only, either as once, few or many, or as a class for expanded clones.

>TRBV5-1|NA|TRBJ1-2|NA
CASSLGNNYGYTF
TGCGCCAGCAGCTTGGGAAATAACTATGGCTACACCTTC
>TRBV11-2|NA|TRBJ1-1|NA
CASSLGYSQNTEAFF
TGTGCCAGCAGCTTAGGATACAGCCAGAACACTGAAGCTTTCTTT
>TRBV7-2|NA|TRBJ1-6|TRBD1
CASSFTGVNSPLHF
TGTGCCAGCAGCTTCACAGGGGTTAATTCACCCCTCCACTTT
>TRBV30|NA|TRBJ2-3|TRBD2
CAWSVKDGRLAGGETDTQYF
TGTGCCTGGAGTGTAAAGGACGGTCGACTAGCGGGAGGGGAAACAGATACGCAGTATTTT
>TRBV5-1|NA|TRBJ2-3|NA
CASSLGLKNTDTQYF
TGCGCCAGCAGCTTGGGCCTAAAAAACACAGATACGCAGTATTTT
>TRBV4-1|NA|TRBJ2-7|TRBD1
CASSPTETGDFYEQYF
TGCGCCAGCAGCCCCACCGAGACAGGGGATTTCTACGAGCAGTACTTC
>TRBV4-3|NA|TRBJ2-1|TRBD1
CASSQQLQGALNEQFF
TGCGCCAGCAGCCAACAGTTACAGGGGGCACTGAATGAGCAGTTCTTC
>TRBV19|NA|TRBJ2-2|NA
CASPQQGSTTGELFF
TGTGCCAGTCCCCAACAGGGCTCTACTACCGGGGAGCTGTTTTTT
>TRBV5-1|once|TRBJ2-1|NA
CASSLAEKTDKQFF
TGCGCCAGCAGCTTGGCCGAGAAGACCGACAAGCAGTTCTTC
>TRBV11-2|NA|TRBJ2-2|TRBD2
CASSFSGRANTGELFF
TGTGCCAGCAGCTTTAGCGGGCGGGCGAACACCGGGGAGCTGTTTTTT
>TRBV18|NA|TRBJ1-1|NA
CASSPSRQTMNTEAFF
TGTGCCAGCTCACCAAGCAGACAGACCATGAACACTGAAGCTTTCTTT
>TRBV9|NA|TRBJ2-5|NA
CASSVDNAGAEETQYF
TGTGCCAGCAGCGTAGACAACGCCGGGGCTGAAGAGACCCAGTACTTC
>TRBV2|NA|TRBJ2-5|TRBD1
CASSGDRGIQETQYF
TGTGCCAGCAGCGGAGACAGGGGAATACAAGAGACCCAGTACTTC
>TRBV19|once|TRBJ2-7|TRBD2
CASSLTSGRPYEQYF
TGTGCCAGTAGTCTTACTAGCGGGCGACCCTACGAGCAGTACTTC
>TRBV29-1|NA|TRBJ2-7|NA
CSGSGDSDEQYF
TGCAGCGGCTCAGGGGATTCTGACGAGCAGTACTTC
>TRBV28|NA|TRBJ2-7|NA
CASGMSHEQYF
TGTGCCAGCGGCATGTCCCACGAGCAGTACTTC
>TRBV5-5|NA|TRBJ2-5|NA
CASSLYMSEETQYF
TGTGCCAGCAGCTTGTACATGTCGGAAGAGACCCAGTACTTC
>TRBV14|NA|TRBJ2-1|TRBD2
CASSAPGLAVSSSYNEQFF
TGTGCCAGCAGCGCCCCGGGACTAGCGGTGTCAAGCTCCTACAATGAGCAGTTCTTC
>TRBV18|NA|TRBJ1-1|NA
CASFPTNGNTEAFF
TGTGCCAGCTTCCCGACAAATGGGAACACTGAAGCTTTCTTT